The TCR beta chain under discussion was sequenced for a study of response to subunit inactivated influenza vaccine. TCRdb ran MiXCR on the RT-PCR reads and lists one entry per CDR3 protein. The sample has 450,000 to 700,000 distinct CDR3 sequences; 14% are singletons. This clonotype came up a few times. The antigen remains unidentified. General study points: Only a handful of new T cells, the authors suggested, are recruited with each seasonal influenza vaccination.

Trimming shortened V by 5 bases and J by 11 bases, and 11 bases separated the two germline ends. The CDR3 extends over 11 amino acids. V usage is TRBV12-3 or TRBV12-4 and J usage is TRBJ2-3; no definite D call. The input for sequencing was PBMCs from blood, taken 12 days after vaccination. The receptor was derived from a man in his forties or fifties who received an inactivated influenza vaccine. This CDR3 is CASSLNWGQYF. CDR3 bases: TGTGCCAGCAGTCTCAATTGGGGGCAGTATTTT.